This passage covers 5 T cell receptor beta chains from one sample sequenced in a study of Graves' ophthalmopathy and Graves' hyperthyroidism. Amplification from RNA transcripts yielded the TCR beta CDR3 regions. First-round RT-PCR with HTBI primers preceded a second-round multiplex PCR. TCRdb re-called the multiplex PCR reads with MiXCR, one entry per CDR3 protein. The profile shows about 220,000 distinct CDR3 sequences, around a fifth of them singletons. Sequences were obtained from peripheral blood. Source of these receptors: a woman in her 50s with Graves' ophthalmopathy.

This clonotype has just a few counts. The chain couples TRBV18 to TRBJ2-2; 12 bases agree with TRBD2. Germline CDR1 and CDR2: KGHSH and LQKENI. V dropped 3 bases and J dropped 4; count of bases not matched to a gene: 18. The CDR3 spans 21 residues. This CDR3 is CASSPPLFPTSTSGSTGELFF. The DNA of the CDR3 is TGTGCCAGCTCACCCCCCCTCTTCCCAACATCGACTAGCGGGAGCACCGGGGAGCTGTTTTTT.

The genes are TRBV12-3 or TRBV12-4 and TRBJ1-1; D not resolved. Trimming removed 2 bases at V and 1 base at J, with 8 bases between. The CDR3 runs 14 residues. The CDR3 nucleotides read TGTGCCAGCAGTTTATCTCCGGGGAACACTGAAGCTTTCTTT. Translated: CASSLSPGNTEAFF.

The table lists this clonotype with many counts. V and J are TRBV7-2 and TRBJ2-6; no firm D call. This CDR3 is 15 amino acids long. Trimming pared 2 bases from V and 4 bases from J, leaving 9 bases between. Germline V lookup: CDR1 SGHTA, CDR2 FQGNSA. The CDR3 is CASSLQYSGANVLTF. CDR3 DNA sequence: TGTGCCAGCAGCTTACAGTACTCCGGGGCCAACGTCCTGACTTTC. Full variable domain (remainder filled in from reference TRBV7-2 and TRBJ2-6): GAGVSQSPSNKVTEKGKDVELRCDPISGHTALYWYRQSLGQGLEFLIYFQGNSAPDKSGLPSDRFSAERTGGSVSTLTIQRTQQEDSAVYLCASSLQYSGANVLTFGAGSRLTVL.

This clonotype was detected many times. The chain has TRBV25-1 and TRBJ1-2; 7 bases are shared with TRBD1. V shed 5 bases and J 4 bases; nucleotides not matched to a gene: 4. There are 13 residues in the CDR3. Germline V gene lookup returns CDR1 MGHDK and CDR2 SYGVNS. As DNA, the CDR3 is TGTGCCAGCAGTCGCCAGGGGGGCTATGGCTACACCTTC. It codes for CASSRQGGYGYTF.

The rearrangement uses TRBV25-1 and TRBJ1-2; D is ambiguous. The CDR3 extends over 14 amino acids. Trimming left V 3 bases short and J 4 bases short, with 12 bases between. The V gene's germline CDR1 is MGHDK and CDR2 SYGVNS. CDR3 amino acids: CASSDGAFSYGYTF. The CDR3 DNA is TGTGCCAGCAGTGATGGAGCCTTTAGCTATGGCTACACCTTC.